The 14 T cell receptor beta chains in this list originate from one sample, sequenced in a study of technical replicates of blood from a few donors. The method was immunoSEQ multiplex PCR; TCRdb's version includes in-frame clones alone and lacks a portion of them. The table shows tens of thousands of clones, with nearly 96% occurring only once. Source material: T cells isolated from PBMCs. These receptors were collected from a human donor in good health.

This chain connects TRBV10-2 to TRBJ2-3; D call uncertain. This CDR3 region has 13 residues. V lost 2 bases to trimming and J lost 0 bases, with 3 bases between them. Per germline, CDR1 WSHSY and CDR2 SAAADI. The CDR3 bases are TGCGCCAGCAGTGAGCCTAGCACAGATACGCAGTATTTT. Translating gives CASSEPSTDTQYF.

The genes are TRBV7-6 and TRBJ2-7; D may be TRBD2 (5 bases). The V end lost 3 bases, the J end lost 5 bases, and 11 bases lay between the germline ends. The CDR3 consists of 13 residues. Germline CDR1 is SGHVS and CDR2 is FNYEAQ. CDR3 loop: CASSFGGSDEQYF. CDR3 nucleotides: TGTGCCAGCAGCTTTGGAGGAAGCGACGAGCAGTACTTC.

The chain employs TRBV27 and TRBJ2-7, with 8 nucleotides matching TRBD2. V lost 7 bases and J lost 3; bases outside the gene matches: 11. Germline V gives CDR1 MNHEY, CDR2 SMNVEV (reference sequence). This CDR3 contains 15 residues. CDR3 in amino acids: CASIQSGGAFYEQYF. The CDR3, as DNA: TGTGCCAGCATCCAATCGGGGGGGGCTTTCTACGAGCAGTACTTC.

This chain links TRBV6-1 with TRBJ2-7; tentatively, D is TRBD2 (6 bases). CDR3 length: 14 amino acids. CDR1 is MNHNS, CDR2 SASEGT, per germline. V was cut by 3 bases and J by 6 bases, with 15 bases left in between. This CDR3 reads CASSDNGREREQYF. The CDR3 coding sequence is TGTGCCAGCAGTGATAACGGGAGAGAACGCGAGCAGTACTTC.

The CDR3 nucleotides read TGTGCCAGCAGTGCCCTTGGACTAGCGTATCAAGAGACCCAGTACTTC. Protein sequence: CASSALGLAYQETQYF. The chain recombines TRBV6-6 with TRBJ2-5; 9 bases agree with TRBD2. V lost 5 bases and J lost 2; bases outside the gene matches: 9. Per the germline V gene, CDR1 is MNHNY and CDR2 is SVGAGI (reference sequence). CDR3 size: 16 residues.

V usage is TRBV11-2 and J usage is TRBJ2-7; unclear D gene. The ends were cut back, 4 bases at V and 3 bases at J, with 10 bases in the middle. The CDR3 contains 13 residues. In germline, CDR1 is SGHAT, CDR2 FQNNGV. The CDR3 region has the DNA TGTGCCAGCAGCTCCCTTCGCGGCTACGAGCAGTACTTC. This gives the protein CASSSLRGYEQYF.

The genes are TRBV27 and TRBJ1-5, with 9 bases aligning to TRBD1. The V gene end was trimmed by 6 bases and the J gene end by 6 bases; junction bases not matched to a gene: 9. The CDR3 loop spans 15 amino acids. The germline CDR1 and CDR2 sequences are MNHEY and SMNVEV (reference sequence). The CDR3 is CASREWTGDGQPQHF. CDR3 nucleotides: TGTGCCAGCAGAGAATGGACAGGGGATGGTCAGCCCCAGCATTTT.

The chain joins TRBV30 to TRBJ1-5; D is undetermined. The CDR3 length is 13 residues. CDR1 is GTSNPN and CDR2 is SVGIG in the germline V gene (reference sequence). The ends were cut back, 7 bases at V and 0 bases at J, with 10 bases in the middle. The CDR3 reads CAYAENSNQPQHF. As DNA, the CDR3 is TGTGCCTACGCAGAAAATAGCAATCAGCCCCAGCATTTT.

The chain combines TRBV28 with TRBJ2-7; D possibly corresponds to TRBD2 (5 bases). The germline gives CDR1 MDHEN, CDR2 SYDVKM. The V and J ends lost 6 bases and 6 bases respectively, with 9 bases between them. The CDR3 is 11 residues long. CDR3 sequence reads: CASSSGGEQYF. CDR3 coding DNA: TGTGCCAGCAGCTCCGGAGGCGAGCAGTACTTC. The full variable domain, with the rest looked up from reference TRBV28 and TRBJ2-7, is DVKVTQSSRYLVKRTGEKVFLECVQDMDHENMFWYRQDPGLGLRLIYFSYDVKMKEKGDIPEGYSVSREKKERFSLILESASTNQTSMYLCASSSGGEQYFGPGTRLTVT.

The chain has TRBV9 and TRBJ2-6, with D possibly matching TRBD1 (6 bases). Germline CDR1 reads SGDLS; CDR2 reads YYNGEE. Trimming removed 4 bases from V and 2 bases from J, with 13 bases in between. The CDR3 has 16 amino acids. The CDR3 here is CASSSGAVTGANVLTF. Here the CDR3 DNA reads TGTGCCAGCAGCTCAGGGGCGGTCACTGGGGCCAACGTCCTGACTTTC.

The CDR3 coding sequence is TGTGCCAGCAGCTTAACCGGAGATACGCAGTATTTT. Translating it yields CASSLTGDTQYF. The rearrangement uses TRBV11-2 and TRBJ2-3; D remains unclear. The V end was cut by 2 bases, the J end by 5 bases, with 5 bases between. Germline CDR1 and CDR2: SGHAT and FQNNGV. The CDR3 loop spans 12 amino acids.

This clone was counted a single time. V usage is TRBV10-3 and J usage is TRBJ2-3; D perhaps matches TRBD2 (6 bases). This CDR3 region has 17 residues. V lost 4 bases and J lost 0, with 17 bases in between. CDR1 and CDR2 (germline): ENHRY, SYGVKD. The CDR3 loop is CAISVGTLAGSTDTQYF. CDR3 nucleotide sequence: TGTGCCATCAGTGTGGGGACTCTGGCAGGGAGCACAGATACGCAGTATTTT.

The chain is built from TRBV6-6 and TRBJ2-7; 9 bases match TRBD2. The CDR3 covers 15 residues. Per germline, CDR1 MNHNY and CDR2 SVGAGI (reference sequence). V was pared by 4 bases and J by 4 bases, with 8 bases of the junction left unmatched. The CDR3 protein is CASSSPSGTTYEQYF. The CDR3 region has the DNA TGTGCCAGCAGTTCCCCTAGCGGGACTACATACGAGCAGTACTTC.

The gene calls are TRBV6-5 and TRBJ2-3; 12 bases line up with TRBD2. The CDR3 covers 16 residues. The germline V gene encodes CDR1 MNHEY and CDR2 SVGAGI. The V gene end was trimmed by 8 bases and the J gene end by 3 bases; junction bases not matched to a gene: 9. DNA for the CDR3: TGTGCCAGCGGTTTTACTAGCGGGAGGCCAACAGATACGCAGTATTTT. Translated: CASGFTSGRPTDTQYF.